This T cell receptor (beta chain) was captured by sequencing in a study of T cell responses to AZD1222 COVID-19 vaccine. Study findings and constraints: The span of vaccine-associated CD4 TCRs extended across spike, with dominance at 160-218 and 743-854. Most donors were white British and more were female, and clonal diversity was possibly underestimated.

Notes on this clone: Its antigen is still unknown.

Measured with immunoSEQ multiplex PCR; TCRdb has only the in-frame clones, and not every one. The sample carries around 130,000 clones, about 90% recorded once. The junction had 1 base not matched to a gene; V was cut back by 0 bases and J by 0 bases. From germline, CDR1 is SGHDT and CDR2 YYEEEE. CDR3 length: 15 residues. The sequencing used peripheral blood, collected on day 0 of AZD1222 vaccination. This receptor was obtained from an adult in good health. The chain is built from TRBV5-6 and TRBJ2-3; 7 bases are a match to TRBD1. The CDR3 loop is CASSLEGASTDTQYF. DNA for the CDR3: TGTGCCAGCAGCTTGGAGGGGGCGAGCACAGATACGCAGTATTTT.